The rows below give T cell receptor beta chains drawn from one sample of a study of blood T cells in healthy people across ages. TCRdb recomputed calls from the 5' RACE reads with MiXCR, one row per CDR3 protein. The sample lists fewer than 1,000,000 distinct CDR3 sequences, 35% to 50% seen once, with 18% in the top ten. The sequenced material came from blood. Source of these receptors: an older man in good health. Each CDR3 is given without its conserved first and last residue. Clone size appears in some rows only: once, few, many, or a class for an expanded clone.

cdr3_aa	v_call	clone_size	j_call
ASSVGGGQVAETQY	TRBV9	.	TRBJ2-5
ASSESTGPSLASGSYNEQY	TRBV10-1	.	TRBJ2-7
ASSEERSTDTQY	TRBV10-1	.	TRBJ2-3
ASSATQGPNNEQF	TRBV5-1	many	TRBJ2-1
AIRPDRGLNNEQF	TRBV10-3	.	TRBJ2-1
ASSGLAGPTDTQY	TRBV12-3/TRBV12-4	many	TRBJ2-3
ASSLGLSLAGGTDTQY	TRBV12-3/TRBV12-4	.	TRBJ2-3
AIRDRGVNTEAF	TRBV10-3	.	TRBJ1-1
ASSPWDSQGLEKLF	TRBV3-1	.	TRBJ1-4
ASSSTGLAVWETQY	TRBV28	once	TRBJ2-5
ASSSLAGGQGDTQY	TRBV7-2	.	TRBJ2-3
ASSFWGENTGELF	TRBV27	.	TRBJ2-2
SVEERTSGNTIY	TRBV29-1	few	TRBJ1-3
SGNSGREGNEQF	TRBV29-1	.	TRBJ2-1
SARLVLTTGELF	TRBV29-1	once	TRBJ2-2
ASSLRVAVGNEQF	TRBV27	once	TRBJ2-1
ASSLRQAPDTQY	TRBV7-2	.	TRBJ2-3
ASSGLAVNEQF	TRBV7-2	.	TRBJ2-1
ASSTGGSKGTQY	TRBV10-2	few	.
AIGVSSRGANEQF	TRBV10-3	few	TRBJ2-1
ASSVDRVGEQY	TRBV7-8	.	.
ASNAHAGLAGGYNEQF	TRBV5-1	.	TRBJ2-1
ASSVTSGSYEQY	TRBV5-1	few	TRBJ2-7
ASSYRASGSFNEQF	TRBV6-6	few	TRBJ2-1
ASSLGPAEGTQY	TRBV7-3	.	TRBJ2-5
ATSPVPGASNEQY	TRBV15	.	TRBJ2-7
SARLAGVSYNEQF	TRBV20-1	few	TRBJ2-1
ASSPPWRGGYT	TRBV7-9	.	TRBJ1-2
AWTRGTYEQY	TRBV30	few	TRBJ2-7
SVGRSSYEQY	TRBV29-1	few	TRBJ2-7
ASSFPGLAGGEAGELF	TRBV12-3/TRBV12-4	.	TRBJ2-2
ACSGSGANVLT	TRBV6-1	.	TRBJ2-6
ASQSSGGSSSTDTQY	TRBV9	.	TRBJ2-3
ASSLRRTSGITTDTQY	TRBV7-8	.	TRBJ2-3
ASSLGGTSVSSYNEQF	TRBV7-3	.	TRBJ2-1
ASSSRGGRVTNEKPF	TRBV27	.	TRBJ1-4
SARQGGNTQY	TRBV20-1	.	TRBJ2-3
ASSFGQIQQH	TRBV6-2/TRBV6-3	.	TRBJ1-5
SVLRDNYGYT	TRBV20-1	.	TRBJ1-2
ASSFLRGDGNYEQY	TRBV28	.	TRBJ2-7
ASSQDLNGEYEQY	TRBV4-2	.	.
SEGPDTQY	TRBV29-1	many	TRBJ2-3
ASSSTFSSYNEQF	TRBV7-2	many	TRBJ2-1
ASDAGQVSYEQY	TRBV28	few	TRBJ2-7
AWRGSGVLSEAF	TRBV30	.	TRBJ1-1
ASSLQAGGYSEQY	TRBV5-1	.	TRBJ2-5
ASRTLGGLGVYNEQF	TRBV28	.	TRBJ2-1
SAKGELAGTFETQY	TRBV20-1	.	TRBJ2-5
ASRPPGQGTNTIY	TRBV12-3/TRBV12-4	few	TRBJ1-3
ASSPDSADTQY	TRBV7-3	few	TRBJ2-3